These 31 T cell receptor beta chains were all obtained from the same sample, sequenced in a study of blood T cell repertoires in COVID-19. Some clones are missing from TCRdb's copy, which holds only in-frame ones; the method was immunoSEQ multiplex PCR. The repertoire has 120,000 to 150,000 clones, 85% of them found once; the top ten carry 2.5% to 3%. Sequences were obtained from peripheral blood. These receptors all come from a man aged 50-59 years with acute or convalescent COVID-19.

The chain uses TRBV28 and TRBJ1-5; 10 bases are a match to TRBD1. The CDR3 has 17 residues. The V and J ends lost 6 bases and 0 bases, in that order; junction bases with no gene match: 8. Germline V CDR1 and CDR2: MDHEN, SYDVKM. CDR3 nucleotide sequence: TGTGCCAGCAGGCGGACAGGGGGAAGATATAGCAATCAGCCCCAGCATTTT. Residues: CASRRTGGRYSNQPQHF. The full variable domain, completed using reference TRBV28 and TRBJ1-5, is DVKVTQSSRYLVKRTGEKVFLECVQDMDHENMFWYRQDPGLGLRLIYFSYDVKMKEKGDIPEGYSVSREKKERFSLILESASTNQTSMYLCASRRTGGRYSNQPQHFGDGTRLSIL.

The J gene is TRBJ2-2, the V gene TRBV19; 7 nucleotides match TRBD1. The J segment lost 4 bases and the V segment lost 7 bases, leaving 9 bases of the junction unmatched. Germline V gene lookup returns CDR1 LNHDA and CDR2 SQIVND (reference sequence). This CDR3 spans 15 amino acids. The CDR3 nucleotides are TGTGCCAGTAACCGAGACAGGGTGGGCACCGGGGAGCTGTTTTTT. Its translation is CASNRDRVGTGELFF. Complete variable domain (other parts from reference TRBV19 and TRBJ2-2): DGGITQSPKYLFRKEGQNVTLSCEQNLNHDAMYWYRQDPGQGLRLIYYSQIVNDFQKGDIAEGYSVSREKKESFPLTVTSAQKNPTAFYLCASNRDRVGTGELFFGEGSRLTVL.

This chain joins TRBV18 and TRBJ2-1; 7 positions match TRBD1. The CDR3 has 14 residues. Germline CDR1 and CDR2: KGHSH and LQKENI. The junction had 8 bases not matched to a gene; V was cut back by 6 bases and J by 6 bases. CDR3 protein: CASSQTWDSNEQFF. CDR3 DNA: TGTGCCAGCTCTCAAACTTGGGACAGCAATGAGCAGTTCTTC.

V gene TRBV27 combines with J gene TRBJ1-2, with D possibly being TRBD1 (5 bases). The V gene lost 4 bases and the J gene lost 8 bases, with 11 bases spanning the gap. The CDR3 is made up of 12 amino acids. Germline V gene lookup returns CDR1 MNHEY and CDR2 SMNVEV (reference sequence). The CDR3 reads CASSSQGGGYTF. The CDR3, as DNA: TGTGCCAGCAGTTCCCAGGGTGGGGGCTACACCTTC.

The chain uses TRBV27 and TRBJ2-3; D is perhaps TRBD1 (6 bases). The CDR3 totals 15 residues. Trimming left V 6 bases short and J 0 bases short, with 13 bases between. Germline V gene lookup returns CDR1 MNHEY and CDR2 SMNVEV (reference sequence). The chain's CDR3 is CASSRWTASTDTQYF. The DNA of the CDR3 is TGTGCCAGCAGCCGATGGACAGCTAGCACAGATACGCAGTATTTT.

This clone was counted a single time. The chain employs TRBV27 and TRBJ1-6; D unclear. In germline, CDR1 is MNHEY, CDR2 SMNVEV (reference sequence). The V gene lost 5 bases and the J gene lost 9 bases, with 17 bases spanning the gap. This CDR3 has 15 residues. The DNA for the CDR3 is TGTGCCAGCAGTAGAGAACCCTACAACAGTTCACCCCTCCACTTT. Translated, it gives CASSREPYNSSPLHF.

The CDR3 DNA reads as TGTGCCAGCAGCGGAGGAAACTATGGCTACACCTTC. This encodes CASSGGNYGYTF. The chain couples TRBV11-2 to TRBJ1-2; D unresolved. Between the trimmed V and J ends, which lost 5 bases and 2 bases, there was a span of 6 bases. CDR1 is SGHAT, CDR2 FQNNGV, per germline. The CDR3 extends over 12 amino acids.

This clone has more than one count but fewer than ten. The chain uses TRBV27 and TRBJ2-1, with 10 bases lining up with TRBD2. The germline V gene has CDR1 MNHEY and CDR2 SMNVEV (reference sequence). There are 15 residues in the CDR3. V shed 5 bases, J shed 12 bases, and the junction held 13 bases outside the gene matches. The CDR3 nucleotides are TGTGCCAGCAGTCCCCCTGGACTAGCGGCAAATCGGCAGTTCTTC. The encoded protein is CASSPPGLAANRQFF.

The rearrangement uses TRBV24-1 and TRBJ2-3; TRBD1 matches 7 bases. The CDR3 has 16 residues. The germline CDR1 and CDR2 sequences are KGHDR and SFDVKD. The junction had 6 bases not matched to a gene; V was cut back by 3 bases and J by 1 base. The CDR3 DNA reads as TGTGCCACCAGTGATCACAGGGGTGGGGGCACAGATACGCAGTATTTT. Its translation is CATSDHRGGGTDTQYF.

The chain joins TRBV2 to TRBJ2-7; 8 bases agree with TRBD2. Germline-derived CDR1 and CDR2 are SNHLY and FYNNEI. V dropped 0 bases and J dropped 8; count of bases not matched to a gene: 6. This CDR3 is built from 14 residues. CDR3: CASSEAGTSPKQYF. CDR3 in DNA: TGTGCCAGCAGTGAAGCGGGGACTAGTCCCAAGCAGTACTTC.

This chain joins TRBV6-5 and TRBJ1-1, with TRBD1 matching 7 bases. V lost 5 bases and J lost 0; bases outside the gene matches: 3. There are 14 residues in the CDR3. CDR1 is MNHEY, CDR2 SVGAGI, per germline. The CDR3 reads CASSPTGMNTEAFF. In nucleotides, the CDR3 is TGTGCCAGCAGTCCGACAGGGATGAACACTGAAGCTTTCTTT.

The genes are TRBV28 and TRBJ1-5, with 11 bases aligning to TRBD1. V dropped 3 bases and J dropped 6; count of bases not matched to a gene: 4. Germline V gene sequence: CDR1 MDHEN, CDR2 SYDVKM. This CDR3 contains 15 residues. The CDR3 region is CASSLDRGLGQPQHF. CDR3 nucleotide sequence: TGTGCCAGCAGTTTGGACAGGGGGCTGGGTCAGCCCCAGCATTTT.

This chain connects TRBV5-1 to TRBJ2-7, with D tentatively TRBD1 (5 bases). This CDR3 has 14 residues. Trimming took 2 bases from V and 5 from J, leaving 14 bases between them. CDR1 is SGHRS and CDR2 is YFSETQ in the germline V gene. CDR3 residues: CASSFAQGSHEQYF. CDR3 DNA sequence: TGCGCCAGCAGCTTTGCGCAGGGATCCCACGAGCAGTACTTC. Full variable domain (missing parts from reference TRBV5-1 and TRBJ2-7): KAGVTQTPRYLIKTRGQQVTLSCSPISGHRSVSWYQQTPGQGLQFLFEYFSETQRNKGNFPGRFSGRQFSNSRSEMNVSTLELGDSALYLCASSFAQGSHEQYFGPGTRLTVT.

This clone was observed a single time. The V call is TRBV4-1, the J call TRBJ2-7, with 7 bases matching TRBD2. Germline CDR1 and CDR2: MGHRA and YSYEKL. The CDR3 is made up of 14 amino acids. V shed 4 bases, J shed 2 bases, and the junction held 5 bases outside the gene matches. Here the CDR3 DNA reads TGCGCCAGCAGCCGACTAGCCTCAACCTACGAGCAGTACTTC. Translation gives CASSRLASTYEQYF.

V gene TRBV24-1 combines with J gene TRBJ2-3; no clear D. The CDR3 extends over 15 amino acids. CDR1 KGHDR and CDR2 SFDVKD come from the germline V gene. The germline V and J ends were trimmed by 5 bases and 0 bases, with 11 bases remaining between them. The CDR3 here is CATSGSKSSTDTQYF. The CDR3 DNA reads TGTGCCACCAGTGGTTCCAAGAGTAGCACAGATACGCAGTATTTT.

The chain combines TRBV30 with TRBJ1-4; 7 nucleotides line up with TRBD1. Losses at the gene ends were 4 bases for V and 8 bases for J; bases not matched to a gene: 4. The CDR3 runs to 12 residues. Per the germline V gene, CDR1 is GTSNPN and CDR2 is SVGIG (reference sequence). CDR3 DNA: TGTGCCTGGAAAGGGGGCGAGGAAAAACTGTTTTTT. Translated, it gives CAWKGGEEKLFF.

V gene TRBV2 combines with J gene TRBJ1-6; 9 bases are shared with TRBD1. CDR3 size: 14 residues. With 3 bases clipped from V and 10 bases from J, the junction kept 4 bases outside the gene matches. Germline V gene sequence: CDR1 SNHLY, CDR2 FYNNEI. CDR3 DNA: TGTGCCAGCAGTGAGGACAGGGGCGGATCACCCCTCCACTTT. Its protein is CASSEDRGGSPLHF.

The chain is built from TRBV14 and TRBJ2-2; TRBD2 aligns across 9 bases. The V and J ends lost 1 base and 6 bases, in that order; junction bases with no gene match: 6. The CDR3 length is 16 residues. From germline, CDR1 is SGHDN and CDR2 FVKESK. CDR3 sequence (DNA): TGTGCCAGCAGCCAAGCTGGCGGGGGGGCAGCCGGGGAGCTGTTTTTT. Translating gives CASSQAGGGAAGELFF.

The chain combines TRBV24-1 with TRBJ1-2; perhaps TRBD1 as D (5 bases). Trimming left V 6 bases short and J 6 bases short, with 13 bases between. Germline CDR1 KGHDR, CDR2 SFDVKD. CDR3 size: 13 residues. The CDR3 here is CATSSAGLDGYTF. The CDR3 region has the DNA TGTGCCACCAGTAGCGCAGGGCTGGATGGCTACACCTTC.

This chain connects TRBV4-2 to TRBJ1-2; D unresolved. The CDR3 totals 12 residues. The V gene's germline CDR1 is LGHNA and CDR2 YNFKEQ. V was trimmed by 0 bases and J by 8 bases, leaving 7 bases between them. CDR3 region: CASSQELRGYTF. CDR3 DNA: TGTGCCAGCAGCCAAGAGCTGAGGGGCTACACCTTC.

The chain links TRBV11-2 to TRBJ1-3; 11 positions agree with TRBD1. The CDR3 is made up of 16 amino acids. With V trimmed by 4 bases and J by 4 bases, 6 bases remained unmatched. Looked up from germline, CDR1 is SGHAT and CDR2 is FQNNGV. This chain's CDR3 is CASSSTGQGAGNTIYF. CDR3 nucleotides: TGTGCCAGCAGCTCCACCGGACAGGGGGCGGGAAACACCATATATTTT.

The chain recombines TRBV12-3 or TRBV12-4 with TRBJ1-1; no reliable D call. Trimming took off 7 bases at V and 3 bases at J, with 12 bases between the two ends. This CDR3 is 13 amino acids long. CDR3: CASNWGGHTEAFF. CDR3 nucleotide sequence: TGTGCCAGCAACTGGGGAGGTCACACTGAAGCTTTCTTT.

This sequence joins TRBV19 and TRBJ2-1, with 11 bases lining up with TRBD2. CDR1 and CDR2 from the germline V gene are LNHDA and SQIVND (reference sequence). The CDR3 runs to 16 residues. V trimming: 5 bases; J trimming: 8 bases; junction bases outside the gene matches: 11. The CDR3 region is CASSALTSGIGYEQFF. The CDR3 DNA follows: TGTGCCAGTAGTGCCTTGACTAGCGGGATTGGTTATGAGCAGTTCTTC.

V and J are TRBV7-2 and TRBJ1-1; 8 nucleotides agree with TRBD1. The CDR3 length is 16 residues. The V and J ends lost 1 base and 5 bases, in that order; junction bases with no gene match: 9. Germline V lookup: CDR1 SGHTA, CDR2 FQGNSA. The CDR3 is CASSLVGTGMGTEAFF. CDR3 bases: TGTGCCAGCAGCTTAGTGGGGACAGGAATGGGTACTGAAGCTTTCTTT.

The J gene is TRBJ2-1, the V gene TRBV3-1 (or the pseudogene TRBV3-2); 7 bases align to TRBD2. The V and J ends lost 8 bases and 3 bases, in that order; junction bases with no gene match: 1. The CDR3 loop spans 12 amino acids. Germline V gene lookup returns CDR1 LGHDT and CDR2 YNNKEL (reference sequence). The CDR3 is CASGGVYNEQFF. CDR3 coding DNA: TGTGCCAGCGGGGGGGTCTACAATGAGCAGTTCTTC.

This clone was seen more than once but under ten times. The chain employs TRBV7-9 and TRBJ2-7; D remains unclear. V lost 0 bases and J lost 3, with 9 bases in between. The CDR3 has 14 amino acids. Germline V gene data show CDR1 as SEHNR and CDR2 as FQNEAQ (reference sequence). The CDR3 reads CASSLAGALYEQYF. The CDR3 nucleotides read TGTGCCAGCAGCTTAGCAGGAGCCCTCTACGAGCAGTACTTC.

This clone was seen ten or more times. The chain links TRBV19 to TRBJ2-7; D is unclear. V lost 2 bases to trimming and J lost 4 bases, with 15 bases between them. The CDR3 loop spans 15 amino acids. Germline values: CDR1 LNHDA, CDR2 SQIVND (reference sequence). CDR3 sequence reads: CASSISGSSGYEQYF. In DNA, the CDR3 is TGTGCCAGTAGTATATCCGGGTCCTCTGGTTACGAGCAGTACTTC.

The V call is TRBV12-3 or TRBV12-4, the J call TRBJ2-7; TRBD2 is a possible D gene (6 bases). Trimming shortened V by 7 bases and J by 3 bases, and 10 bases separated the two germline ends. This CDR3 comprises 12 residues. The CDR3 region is CASTGSGYEQYF. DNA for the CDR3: TGTGCCAGCACCGGGAGCGGCTACGAGCAGTACTTC.

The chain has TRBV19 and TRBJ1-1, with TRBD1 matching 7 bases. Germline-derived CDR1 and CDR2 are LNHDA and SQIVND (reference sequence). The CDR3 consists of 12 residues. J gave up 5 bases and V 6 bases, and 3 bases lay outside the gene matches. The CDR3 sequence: CASRDRDTEAFF. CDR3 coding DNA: TGTGCCAGTAGAGACAGGGATACTGAAGCTTTCTTT.

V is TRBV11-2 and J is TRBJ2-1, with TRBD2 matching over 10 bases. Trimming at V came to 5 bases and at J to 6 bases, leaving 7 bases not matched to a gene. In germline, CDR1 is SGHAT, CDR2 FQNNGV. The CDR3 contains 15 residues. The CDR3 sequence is CASSITSGMPNEQFF. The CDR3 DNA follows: TGTGCCAGCAGCATTACTAGCGGGATGCCCAATGAGCAGTTCTTC.

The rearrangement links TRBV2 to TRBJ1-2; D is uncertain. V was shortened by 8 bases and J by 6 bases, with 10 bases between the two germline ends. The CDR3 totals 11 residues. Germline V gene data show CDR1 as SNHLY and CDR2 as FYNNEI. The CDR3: CASSRLNGYTF. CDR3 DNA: TGTGCCAGCTCGCGCCTTAATGGCTACACCTTC.